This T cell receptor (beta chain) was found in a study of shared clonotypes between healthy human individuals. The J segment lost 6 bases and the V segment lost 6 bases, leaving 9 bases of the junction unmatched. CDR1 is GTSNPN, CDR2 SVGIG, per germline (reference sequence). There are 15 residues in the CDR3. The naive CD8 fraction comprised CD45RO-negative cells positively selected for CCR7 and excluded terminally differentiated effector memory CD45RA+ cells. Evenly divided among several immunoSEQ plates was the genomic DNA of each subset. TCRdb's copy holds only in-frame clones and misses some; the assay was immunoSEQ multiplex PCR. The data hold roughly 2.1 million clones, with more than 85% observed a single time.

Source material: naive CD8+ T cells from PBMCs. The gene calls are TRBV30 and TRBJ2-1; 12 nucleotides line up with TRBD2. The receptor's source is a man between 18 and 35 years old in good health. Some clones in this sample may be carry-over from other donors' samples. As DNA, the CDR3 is TGTGCCTGCCACCCGACTAGCGGGAGTGGCAATGAGCAGTTCTTC. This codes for CACHPTSGSGNEQFF.